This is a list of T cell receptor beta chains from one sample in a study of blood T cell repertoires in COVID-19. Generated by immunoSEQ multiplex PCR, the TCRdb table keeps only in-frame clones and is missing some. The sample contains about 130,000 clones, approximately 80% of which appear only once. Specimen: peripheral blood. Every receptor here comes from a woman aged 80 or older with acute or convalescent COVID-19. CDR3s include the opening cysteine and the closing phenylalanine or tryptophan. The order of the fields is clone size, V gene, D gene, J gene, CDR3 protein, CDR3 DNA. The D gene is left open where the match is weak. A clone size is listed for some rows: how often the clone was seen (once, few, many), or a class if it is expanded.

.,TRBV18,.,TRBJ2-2,CASSPGQRNTGELFF,TGTGCCAGCTCACCAGGACAGAGGAACACCGGGGAGCTGTTTTTT
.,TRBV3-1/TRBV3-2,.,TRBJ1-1,CASSPRGGQAFF,TGTGCCAGCAGCCCCCGGGGAGGGCAGGCTTTCTTT
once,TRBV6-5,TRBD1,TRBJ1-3,CACPGGFTGNTIYF,TGTGCCTGTCCAGGGGGATTCACTGGAAACACCATATATTTT
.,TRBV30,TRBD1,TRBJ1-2,CAWSRQGYGYTF,TGTGCCTGGTCGAGACAGGGGTATGGCTACACCTTC
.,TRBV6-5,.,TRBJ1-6,CATGDFRNSPLHF,TGTGCCACGGGGGACTTTCGTAATTCACCCCTCCACTTT
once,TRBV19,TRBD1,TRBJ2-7,CASSPAGTGYYEQYF,TGTGCCAGTAGCCCTGCCGGGACAGGATACTACGAGCAGTACTTC
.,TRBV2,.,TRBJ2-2,CASSENRAGELFF,TGTGCCAGCAGTGAGAATCGGGCCGGGGAGCTGTTTTTT
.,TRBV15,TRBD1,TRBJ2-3,CATSDGDRRSTDTQYF,TGTGCCACCAGCGATGGGGACAGGAGAAGCACAGATACGCAGTATTTT
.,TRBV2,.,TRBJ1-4,CASSGGQSANEKLFF,TGTGCCAGCAGTGGCGGACAGTCGGCTAACGAAAAACTGTTTTTT
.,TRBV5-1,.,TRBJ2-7,CASSLGGAGAYEQYF,TGCGCCAGCAGCCTTGGGGGGGCGGGTGCGTACGAGCAGTACTTC
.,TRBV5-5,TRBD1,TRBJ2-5,CASSFGTAQETQYF,TGTGCCAGCAGCTTCGGGACAGCCCAAGAGACCCAGTACTTC
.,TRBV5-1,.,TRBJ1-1,CASSFNPASNTEAFF,TGCGCCAGCAGCTTTAATCCCGCGTCGAACACTGAAGCTTTCTTT
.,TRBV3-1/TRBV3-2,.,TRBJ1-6,CASSLAINSPLHF,TGTGCCAGCAGCCTCGCGATTAATTCACCCCTCCACTTT
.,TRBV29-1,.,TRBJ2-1,CIAGAAFYNEQFF,TGCATCGCAGGGGCAGCCTTTTACAATGAGCAGTTCTTC
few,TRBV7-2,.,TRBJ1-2,CASSLEALRGYTF,TGTGCCAGCAGCTTAGAAGCACTAAGGGGCTACACCTTC
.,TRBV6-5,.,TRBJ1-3,CASSYSGSSGNTIYF,TGTGCCAGCAGTTACTCGGGCTCCTCTGGAAACACCATATATTTT
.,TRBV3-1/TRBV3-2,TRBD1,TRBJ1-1,CASSQAGGQGEGAFF,TGTGCCAGCAGCCAAGCGGGGGGACAGGGCGAGGGAGCTTTCTTT
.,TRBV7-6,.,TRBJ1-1,CASSFGGPSTEAFF,TGTGCCAGCAGCTTTGGGGGCCCTAGCACTGAAGCTTTCTTT
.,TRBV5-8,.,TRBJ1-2,CASSSLFRRLNYGYTF,TGTGCCAGCAGCTCCCTTTTCCGGAGACTAAACTATGGCTACACCTTC
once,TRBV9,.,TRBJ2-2,CASSVGQSPATGELFF,TGTGCCAGCAGCGTAGGACAAAGCCCAGCCACCGGGGAGCTGTTTTTT
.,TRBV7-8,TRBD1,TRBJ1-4,CASSSGQGGSNEKLFF,TGTGCCAGCAGCTCAGGACAGGGAGGATCTAATGAAAAACTGTTTTTT
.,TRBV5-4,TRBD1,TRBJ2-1,CASSFRDSNEQFF,TGTGCCAGCAGCTTTCGGGACAGCAATGAGCAGTTCTTC
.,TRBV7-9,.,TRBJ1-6,CATTGNYNSPLHF,TGTGCCACTACAGGGAACTATAATTCACCCCTCCACTTT
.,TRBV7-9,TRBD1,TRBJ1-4,CASSLAKGGVGEKLFF,TGTGCCAGCAGCTTAGCCAAAGGGGGCGTCGGTGAAAAACTGTTTTTT
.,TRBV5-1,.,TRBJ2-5,CASSSEGETQYF,TGCGCCAGCAGCTCCGAGGGAGAGACCCAGTACTTC
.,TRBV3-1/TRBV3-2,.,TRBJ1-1,CASGTPRTEAFF,TGTGCCAGCGGGACACCCAGAACTGAAGCTTTCTTT
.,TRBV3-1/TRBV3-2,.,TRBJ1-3,CASSQDSPVSGNTIYF,TGTGCCAGCAGCCAAGACTCCCCTGTCTCTGGAAACACCATATATTTT
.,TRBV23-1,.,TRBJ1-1,CARGGTEAFF,TGCGCGCGAGGCGGGACTGAAGCTTTCTTT
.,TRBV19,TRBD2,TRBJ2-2,CASSPTSGGRITGELFF,TGTGCCAGTAGCCCGACTAGCGGGGGGAGGATAACCGGGGAGCTGTTTTTT
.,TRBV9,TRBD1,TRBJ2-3,CASTIWDSSTDTQYF,TGTGCCAGCACTATATGGGACAGCAGCACAGATACGCAGTATTTT
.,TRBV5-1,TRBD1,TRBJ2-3,CASSLVDRGSITDTQYF,TGCGCCAGCAGCTTGGTGGACAGGGGGTCCATCACAGATACGCAGTATTTT
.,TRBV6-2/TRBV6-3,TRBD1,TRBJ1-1,CASSFPTPGQGIVGVDTEAFF,TGTGCCAGCAGTTTCCCTACCCCAGGACAGGGGATCGTGGGGGTCGACACTGAAGCTTTCTTT
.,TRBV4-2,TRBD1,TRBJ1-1,CASSQHRGNTEAFF,TGTGCCAGCAGCCAACACAGGGGGAACACTGAAGCTTTCTTT
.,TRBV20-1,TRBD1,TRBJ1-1,CSASKDRADTTEAFF,TGCAGTGCTAGTAAAGACAGGGCCGATACCACTGAAGCTTTCTTT
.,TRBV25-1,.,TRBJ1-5,CASSDTGNQPQHF,TGTGCCAGCAGTGATACAGGGAATCAGCCCCAGCATTTT
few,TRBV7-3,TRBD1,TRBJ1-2,CASSSTPRQGGYGYTF,TGTGCCAGCAGCTCCACTCCTCGACAGGGCGGCTATGGCTACACCTTC
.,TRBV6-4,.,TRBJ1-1,CASSDTVRGHTEAFF,TGTGCCAGCAGTGACACCGTCCGGGGTCACACTGAAGCTTTCTTT
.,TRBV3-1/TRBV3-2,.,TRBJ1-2,CASSPSYYGYTF,TGTGCCAGCAGCCCGAGCTACTATGGCTACACCTTC
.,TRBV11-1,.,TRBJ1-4,CASSQPGAKLFF,TGTGCCAGCAGCCAACCCGGAGCAAAACTGTTTTTT
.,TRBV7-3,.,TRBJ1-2,CASSLRARDWSYGYTF,TGTGCCAGCAGCTTAAGGGCCAGGGATTGGAGCTATGGCTACACCTTC
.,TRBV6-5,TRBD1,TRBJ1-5,CASSPGQGGQPQHF,TGTGCCAGCAGTCCTGGACAGGGAGGGCAGCCCCAGCATTTT
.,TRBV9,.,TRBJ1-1,CASSRGIQQGLSEAFF,TGTGCCAGCAGCCGAGGGATACAACAGGGATTGTCTGAAGCTTTCTTT
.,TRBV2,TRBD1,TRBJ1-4,CASSRQGPATNEKLFF,TGTGCCAGCAGCCGACAGGGGCCTGCAACTAATGAAAAACTGTTTTTT
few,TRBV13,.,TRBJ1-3,CASKRSGGNTIYF,TGTGCCAGCAAGCGCTCGGGAGGAAACACCATATATTTT
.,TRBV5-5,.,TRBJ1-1,CASLLGSTEAFF,TGTGCCAGTCTGTTGGGGAGCACTGAAGCTTTCTTT
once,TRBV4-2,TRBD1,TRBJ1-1,CASSTTGTGGRAFF,TGTGCCAGCAGTACCACCGGGACAGGGGGTCGAGCTTTCTTT
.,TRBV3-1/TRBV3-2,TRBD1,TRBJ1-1,CASSRGQMNTEAFF,TGTGCCAGCAGCCGGGGACAGATGAACACTGAAGCTTTCTTT
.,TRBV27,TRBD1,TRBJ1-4,CASSPGQGLKLFF,TGTGCCAGCAGTCCCGGACAGGGATTAAAACTGTTTTTT
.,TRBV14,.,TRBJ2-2,CASSQDAGFTGELFF,TGTGCCAGCAGCCAAGATGCGGGGTTTACCGGGGAGCTGTTTTTT
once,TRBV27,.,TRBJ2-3,CASSRTTGFYESTDTQYF,TGTGCCAGCAGTCGCACAACAGGGTTTTACGAAAGCACAGATACGCAGTATTTT
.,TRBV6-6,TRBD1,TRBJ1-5,CASGLQGAGQPQHF,TGTGCCAGCGGGTTACAGGGGGCAGGTCAGCCCCAGCATTTT
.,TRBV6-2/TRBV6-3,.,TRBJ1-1,CASSLGGVTEAFF,TGTGCCAGCAGTTTGGGAGGTGTCACTGAAGCTTTCTTT
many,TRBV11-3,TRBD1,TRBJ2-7,CASSSGTGEQYF,TGTGCCAGCAGCTCGGGGACAGGGGAGCAGTACTTC
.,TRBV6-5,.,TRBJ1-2,CASSPERVSRGYTF,TGTGCCAGCAGCCCCGAGCGGGTATCGCGTGGCTACACCTTC
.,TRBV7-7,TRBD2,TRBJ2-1,CASSLWGGIGDEQFF,TGTGCTAGCAGCTTATGGGGGGGAATAGGAGATGAGCAGTTCTTC